Following are 9 T cell receptor beta chains from one sample sequenced in a study of blood T cell repertoires in COVID-19. Clones were read by immunoSEQ multiplex PCR, and TCRdb kept only the in-frame ones, dropping some. The sample lists 120,000 to 150,000 clones, approximately 90% seen once, with roughly 1.2% in the top ten. The sequenced material came from PBMCs or T cells enriched from blood (not recorded which). All receptors derive from a woman aged 25 to 39 with acute COVID-19.

This rearrangement joins TRBV20-1 to TRBJ2-7; D is perhaps TRBD1 (5 bases). Trimming shortened V by 6 bases and J by 3 bases, and 9 bases separated the two germline ends. Germline V lookup: CDR1 DFQATT, CDR2 SNEGSKA (reference sequence). This CDR3 spans 11 amino acids. CDR3 sequence reads: CSAGRGYEQYF. DNA of the CDR3: TGCAGTGCGGGGCGTGGCTACGAGCAGTACTTC.

A single count supports this clone. The V call is TRBV30, the J call TRBJ2-5; a possible D gene is TRBD2 (5 bases). V was clipped by 2 bases and J by 7 bases, with 23 bases between them. The CDR3 runs 16 residues. Per germline, CDR1 GTSNPN and CDR2 SVGIG (reference sequence). CDR3 in amino acids: CAWSRLNNDGIVTQYF. The CDR3 nucleotides are TGTGCCTGGAGTCGGTTGAATAACGACGGGATTGTGACCCAGTACTTC.

In its sample, this clone was seen once. This chain connects TRBV10-2 to TRBJ1-2; TRBD1 aligns across 7 bases. This CDR3 has 14 residues. J gave up 3 bases and V 5 bases, and 6 bases lay outside the gene matches. CDR1 and CDR2 (germline): WSHSY, SAAADI. DNA for the CDR3: TGCGCCAGCAGTCAACAGGGGATTTACTATGGCTACACCTTC. Amino acid sequence: CASSQQGIYYGYTF.

J is TRBJ2-3 and V is TRBV27; D not resolved. CDR3 length: 15 amino acids. Trimming stripped 4 bases from V and 9 bases from J, with 20 bases between. Germline loops: CDR1 MNHEY, CDR2 SMNVEV (reference sequence). CDR3 DNA: TGTGCCAGCAGTTCGCTAACCCGAGTCCTACCCACGCAGTATTTT. Protein product: CASSSLTRVLPTQYF.

This clone occurred once. This chain uses TRBV13 with TRBJ2-7; TRBD1 agrees at 8 bases. J lost 1 base, V lost 5 bases, and 13 bases had no gene match. There are 17 residues in the CDR3. The germline V gene has CDR1 PRHDT and CDR2 FYEKMQ (reference sequence). CDR3 nucleotides: TGTGCCAGCAGCCAACGACGACAGGGGCCCGGTTCCTACGAGCAGTACTTC. Amino acid sequence: CASSQRRQGPGSYEQYF. The complete variable domain, with remaining parts taken from reference TRBV13 and TRBJ2-7, reads AAGVIQSPRHLIKEKRETATLKCYPIPRHDTVYWYQQGPGQDPQFLISFYEKMQSDKGSIPDRFSAQQFSDYHSELNMSSLELGDSALYFCASSQRRQGPGSYEQYFGPGTRLTVT.

The CDR3 DNA is TGTGCCAGCAGTTACGGGACGGGGGGCTACGAGCAGTACTTC. Translating gives CASSYGTGGYEQYF. The chain has TRBV6-5 and TRBJ2-7, with 7 positions matching TRBD2. CDR3 length: 14 amino acids. Germline CDR1 MNHEY, CDR2 SVGAGI. J gave up 3 bases and V 2 bases, and 4 bases lay outside the gene matches.

This chain links TRBV10-3 with TRBJ2-5, with 15 positions matching TRBD2. V lost 10 bases, J lost 3 bases, and 3 bases stayed unmatched. The CDR3 is 14 amino acids. CDR1 and CDR2 (germline): ENHRY, SYGVKD. CDR3 residues: CATGLAGGEETQYF. The CDR3 DNA reads as TGTGCCACAGGACTAGCGGGAGGGGAAGAGACCCAGTACTTC.

In regard to this clone: The identical CDR3 is also encoded by other nucleotide sequences in the sample. The chain has TRBV28 and TRBJ1-2; the D gene is possibly TRBD1 (6 bases). Trimming took off 2 bases at V and 2 bases at J, with 12 bases between the two ends. This CDR3 is 15 amino acids long. Per the germline V gene, CDR1 is MDHEN and CDR2 is SYDVKM. CDR3 in DNA: TGTGCCAGCAGTTTAGGGGGCAGGGCGAACTATGGCTACACCTTC. It specifies CASSLGGRANYGYTF.

The chain carries TRBV27 and TRBJ2-7, with D tentatively TRBD2 (6 bases). The CDR3 has 15 amino acids. CDR1 is MNHEY, CDR2 SMNVEV, per germline (reference sequence). The V end lost 4 bases, the J end lost 3 bases, and 16 bases lay between the germline ends. The DNA of the CDR3 is TGTGCCAGCAGTTCTCTTCTAGCGCGGGTCTACGAGCAGTACTTC. It translates to CASSSLLARVYEQYF.